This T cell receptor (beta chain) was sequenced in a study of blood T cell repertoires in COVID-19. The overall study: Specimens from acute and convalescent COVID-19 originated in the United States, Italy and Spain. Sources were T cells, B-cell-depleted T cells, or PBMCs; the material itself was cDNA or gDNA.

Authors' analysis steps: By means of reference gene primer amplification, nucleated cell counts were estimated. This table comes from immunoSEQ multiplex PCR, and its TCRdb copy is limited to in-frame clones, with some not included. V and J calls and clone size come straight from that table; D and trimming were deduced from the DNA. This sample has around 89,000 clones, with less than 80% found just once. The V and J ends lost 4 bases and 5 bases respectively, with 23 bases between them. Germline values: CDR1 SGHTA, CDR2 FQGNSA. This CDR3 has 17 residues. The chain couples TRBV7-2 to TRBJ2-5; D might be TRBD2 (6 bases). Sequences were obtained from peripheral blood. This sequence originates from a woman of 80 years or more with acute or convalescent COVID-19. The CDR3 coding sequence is TGTGCCAGCAGCTGGGGGGTAGGGCTAGCAAGGGCCGAGACCCAGTACTTC. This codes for CASSWGVGLARAETQYF.